In its sample, the clone carrying this T cell receptor (beta chain) was seen a few times. These data are taken from a study of blood T cell repertoires in COVID-19. For the study at large: Acute-phase and convalescent COVID-19 samples originated in the United States, Italy and Spain. Sample material is recorded as cDNA or gDNA derived from T cells, B-cell-depleted T cells, or PBMCs.

How the authors handled the data: Amplifying reference gene primers gave estimates of nucleated cell counts. Method: immunoSEQ multiplex PCR; TCRdb's copy keeps in-frame clones and lacks some. From that table come the V and J calls and clone size; the DNA was used to work out D and trimming. Among more than 85,000 clones listed, around 90% were seen once. CDR3 length: 15 residues. V gave up 5 bases and J gave up 2 bases, with 16 bases separating them. The germline V gene has CDR1 LNHDA and CDR2 SQIVND (reference sequence). The sequence came from a human donor in a cohort sampled during active COVID-19. Sequenced: peripheral blood. This chain links TRBV19 with TRBJ2-7, with a weak D call TRBD1 (6 bases). The CDR3 nucleotides read TGTGCCAGTAGTTGGGGACACCAAACCACCTACGAGCAGTACTTC. Translating it yields CASSWGHQTTYEQYF.